These 13 T cell receptor beta chains share one sample of origin, sequenced in a study of cytomegalovirus exposure and HLA in healthy donors. 13 Jbeta primers and 60 Vbeta primers were used for the PCR. Repertoires were generated with immunoSEQ multiplex PCR, while TCRdb's copy carries only in-frame clones and drops some. The data contain 150,000 to 200,000 clones, around 83% of them singletons. The sample taken for sequencing was PBMCs. The receptors were sampled from a girl aged 2 to 10 in good health and CMV-seropositive.

This chain uses TRBV18 with TRBJ2-1; 10 bases align to TRBD2. Germline V gene sequence: CDR1 KGHSH, CDR2 LQKENI. Germline trimming cut 6 bases from V and 8 bases from J; bases unmatched to any gene: 10. The length of the CDR3 is 15 residues. The CDR3 region is CASSITAGGPDEQFF. The CDR3 bases are TGTGCCAGCTCTATAACAGCGGGGGGGCCCGATGAGCAGTTCTTC. The full variable domain, with the rest looked up from reference TRBV18 and TRBJ2-1, is NAGVMQNPRHLVRRRGQEARLRCSPMKGHSHVYWYRQLPEEGLKFMVYLQKENIIDESGMPKERFSAEFPKEGPSILRIQQVVRGDSAAYFCASSITAGGPDEQFFGPGTRLTVL.

The chain joins TRBV9 to TRBJ2-1, with TRBD2 as a possible D gene (6 bases). The germline gives CDR1 SGDLS, CDR2 YYNGEE. V gave up 1 base and J gave up 8 bases, with 19 bases separating them. The CDR3 runs to 16 residues. CDR3 in DNA: TGTGCCAGCAGCGTAAACGCGGAGGCAGGAGGGTATGAGCAGTTCTTC. Protein sequence: CASSVNAEAGGYEQFF.

V gene TRBV28 combines with J gene TRBJ2-7; D uncertain. Trimming left V 8 bases short and J 3 bases short, with 17 bases between. Germline CDR1 is MDHEN and CDR2 is SYDVKM. The CDR3 totals 14 residues. CDR3 nucleotides: TGTGCCAGCGCGAAAGATGGTTCCCTCTACGAGCAGTACTTC. Its protein is CASAKDGSLYEQYF. Supplemented by reference TRBV28 and TRBJ2-7, the full variable domain reads DVKVTQSSRYLVKRTGEKVFLECVQDMDHENMFWYRQDPGLGLRLIYFSYDVKMKEKGDIPEGYSVSREKKERFSLILESASTNQTSMYLCASAKDGSLYEQYFGPGTRLTVT.

J is TRBJ2-1 and V is TRBV7-2, with TRBD1 matching over 10 bases. V shed 3 bases, J shed 8 bases, and the junction held 7 bases outside the gene matches. Germline-derived CDR1 and CDR2 are SGHTA and FQGNSA. This CDR3 comprises 15 residues. CDR3 sequence reads: CASSLGTGVTDEQFF. CDR3 nucleotides: TGTGCCAGCAGCTTGGGGACAGGGGTGACGGATGAGCAGTTCTTC.

The rearrangement joins TRBV7-2 to TRBJ2-7; 10 nucleotides agree with TRBD2. The CDR3 extends over 14 amino acids. Losses at the gene ends were 6 bases for V and 2 bases for J; bases not matched to a gene: 4. CDR1 and CDR2 from the germline V gene are SGHTA and FQGNSA. The CDR3 DNA reads as TGTGCCAGCAGTCTAGCGGGGGCCCCCTACGAGCAGTACTTC. This gives the protein CASSLAGAPYEQYF.

A single count supports this clone. The V call is TRBV5-8, the J call TRBJ1-5; 8 nucleotides agree with TRBD1. The CDR3 loop spans 18 amino acids. CDR1 is SGHTS and CDR2 is YDEGEE in the germline V gene. V lost 1 base and J lost 0; bases outside the gene matches: 9. CDR3: CASSLSGQGGNSNQPQHF. The CDR3 coding sequence is TGTGCCAGCAGCTTGTCAGGACAGGGAGGAAATAGCAATCAGCCCCAGCATTTT.

This chain's CDR3 is CASVSGTGFRYGYTF. CDR3 DNA: TGTGCCAGCGTTTCAGGGACAGGTTTCCGGTATGGCTACACCTTC. The chain recombines TRBV7-8 with TRBJ1-2, with TRBD1 matching over 8 bases. The CDR3 is made up of 15 amino acids. The ends lost 8 bases at V and 5 bases at J; junction bases unmatched: 13. Germline-derived CDR1 and CDR2 are SGHVS and FQNEAQ.

The J gene is TRBJ2-1, the V gene TRBV14; TRBD2 matches at 11 bases. The CDR3 consists of 17 residues. Germline V CDR1 and CDR2: SGHDN, FVKESK. V lost 1 base and J lost 6; bases outside the gene matches: 8. The CDR3 nucleotides read TGTGCCAGCAGCCAAGCCGTCACTAGCGGGAGAGGCAATGAGCAGTTCTTC. Its protein is CASSQAVTSGRGNEQFF. The full variable domain, completed using reference TRBV14 and TRBJ2-1, is EAGVTQFPSHSVIEKGQTVTLRCDPISGHDNLYWYRRVMGKEIKFLLHFVKESKQDESGMPNNRFLAERTGGTYSTLKVQPAELEDSGVYFCASSQAVTSGRGNEQFFGPGTRLTVL.

The chain combines TRBV5-5 with TRBJ2-1; D remains ambiguous. The CDR3 is made up of 15 amino acids. The germline V gene has CDR1 SGHKS and CDR2 YYEKEE (reference sequence). The V gene lost 4 bases and the J gene lost 0 bases, with 11 bases spanning the gap. This chain's CDR3 is CASSGYSASYNEQFF. CDR3 in DNA: TGTGCCAGCAGCGGATACAGTGCCTCCTACAATGAGCAGTTCTTC.

This rearrangement joins TRBV6-1 to TRBJ1-6, with 9 bases lining up with TRBD1. Losses at the gene ends were 8 bases for V and 10 bases for J; bases not matched to a gene: 9. The CDR3 extends over 14 amino acids. CDR1 and CDR2 (germline): MNHNS, SASEGT. CDR3 region: CASVGGQGGSPLHF. Written as DNA, the CDR3 is TGTGCCAGCGTAGGGGGACAGGGAGGATCACCCCTCCACTTT.

The V and J genes are TRBV2 and TRBJ2-3, with TRBD2 matching over 11 bases. CDR1 SNHLY and CDR2 FYNNEI come from the germline V gene. V lost 6 bases and J lost 3; bases outside the gene matches: 8. This CDR3 has 16 amino acids. CDR3 DNA sequence: TGTGCCAGCAGCCCCGGGACTAGCGGTACAACAGATACGCAGTATTTT. Protein sequence: CASSPGTSGTTDTQYF.

This clone was detected once. V and J are TRBV2 and TRBJ1-2; TRBD1 aligns across 9 bases. The germline gives CDR1 SNHLY, CDR2 FYNNEI. V dropped 4 bases and J dropped 4; count of bases not matched to a gene: 7. There are 15 residues in the CDR3. For the CDR3, the DNA is TGTGCCAGCAGTGCGGACAGGGGAGGGGCCTATGGCTACACCTTC. As protein: CASSADRGGAYGYTF.

V usage is TRBV2 and J usage is TRBJ1-1; D is perhaps TRBD1 (6 bases). Between the trimmed V and J ends, which lost 5 bases and 4 bases, there was a span of 14 bases. The CDR3 contains 14 residues. In germline, CDR1 is SNHLY, CDR2 FYNNEI. The chain's CDR3 is CASSTNRVGTEAFF. Here the CDR3 DNA reads TGTGCCAGCAGTACTAACAGGGTCGGCACTGAAGCTTTCTTT.